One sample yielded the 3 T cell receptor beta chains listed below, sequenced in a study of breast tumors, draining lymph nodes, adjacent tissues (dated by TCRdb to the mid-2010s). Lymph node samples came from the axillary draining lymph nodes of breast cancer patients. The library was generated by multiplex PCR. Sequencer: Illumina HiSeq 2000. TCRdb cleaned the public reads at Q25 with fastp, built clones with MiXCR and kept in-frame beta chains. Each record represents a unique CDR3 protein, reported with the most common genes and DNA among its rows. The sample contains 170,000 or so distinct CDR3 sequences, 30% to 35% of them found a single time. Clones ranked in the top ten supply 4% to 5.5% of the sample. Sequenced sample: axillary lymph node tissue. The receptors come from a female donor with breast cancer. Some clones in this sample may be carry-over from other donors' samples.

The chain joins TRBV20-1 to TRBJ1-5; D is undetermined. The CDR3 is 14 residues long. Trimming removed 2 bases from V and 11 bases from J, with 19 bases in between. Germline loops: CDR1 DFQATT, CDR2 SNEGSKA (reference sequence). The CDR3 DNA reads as TGCAGTGCTAGACTAGCGGGGATACAAGAGACCCAGCATTTT. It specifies CSARLAGIQETQHF.

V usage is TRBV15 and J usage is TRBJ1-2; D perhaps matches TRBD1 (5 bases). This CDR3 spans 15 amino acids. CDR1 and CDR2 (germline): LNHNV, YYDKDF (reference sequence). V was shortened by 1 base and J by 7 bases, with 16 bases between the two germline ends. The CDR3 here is CATSRVTWGLGGYTF. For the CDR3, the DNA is TGTGCCACCAGCAGAGTCACATGGGGACTTGGTGGCTACACCTTC.

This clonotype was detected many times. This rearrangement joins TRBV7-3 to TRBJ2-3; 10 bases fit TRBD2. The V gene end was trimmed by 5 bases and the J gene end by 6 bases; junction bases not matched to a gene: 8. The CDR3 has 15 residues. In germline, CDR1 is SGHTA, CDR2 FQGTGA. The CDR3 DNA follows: TGTGCCAGCAGCCCCAGCGGGAGGGGGGCGGATACGCAGTATTTT. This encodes CASSPSGRGADTQYF.